The entry below describes one T cell receptor (beta chain). Assay: immunoSEQ multiplex PCR; the TCRdb copy retains only in-frame clones and omits some. Of about 140,000 clones listed, approximately 87% are singletons. The sample originates from a study of blood T cell repertoires in COVID-19. About the research overall: The analysed material was cDNA or gDNA that came from T cells, B-cell-depleted T cells, or PBMCs.

Residents of 24 US areas, aged roughly 18 to 89 years, made up the participants. Germline loops: CDR1 MNHEY, CDR2 SVGAGI. The CDR3 spans 16 residues. V was clipped by 0 bases and J by 2 bases; unmatched bases: 4. The clonotype was recovered from a man in his sixties who had recovered from COVID-19. The chain uses TRBV6-5 and TRBJ2-1; 7 bases match TRBD2. Source material: PBMCs or T cells enriched from blood (not recorded which). The CDR3 nucleotides read TGTGCCAGCAGTTACTCGGCGGGGACTACCTACAATGAGCAGTTCTTC. This sequence encodes CASSYSAGTTYNEQFF.